Following are 29 T cell receptor beta chains from one sample sequenced in a study of identical twins. MiXCR, applied by TCRdb to the 5' RACE reads, yields one record per CDR3 protein. In the table there are around 230,000 distinct CDR3 sequences, over 5.5% of which are singletons. The same sample was also studied in work on T cells expressing NK-cell markers.

The sample consisted of CD8+ T cells sorted from blood. The receptors come from a woman aged 18-35 years in good health.

The V call is TRBV7-9, the J call TRBJ2-7; D ambiguous. The CDR3 has 15 amino acids. Germline-derived CDR1 and CDR2 are SEHNR and FQNEAQ (reference sequence). The V gene lost 0 bases and the J gene lost 2 bases, with 11 bases spanning the gap. As DNA, the CDR3 is TGTGCCAGCAGCTTAGCGGGGTCACAGCCCTACGAGCAGTACTTC. Encoded protein: CASSLAGSQPYEQYF.

The table lists this clonotype with many counts. The chain uses TRBV12-3 or TRBV12-4 and TRBJ2-7; D is uncertain. CDR3 length equals 13 residues. V lost 3 bases to trimming and J lost 3 bases, with 9 bases between them. The CDR3 DNA follows: TGTGCCAGCAGTTTTGGTCCCAGCTACGAGCAGTACTTC. It specifies CASSFGPSYEQYF.

This rearrangement joins TRBV27 to TRBJ1-2; 8 bases are shared with TRBD1. This CDR3 region has 14 residues. Trimming took 4 bases from V and 6 from J; bases not matched to a gene: 7. CDR1 MNHEY and CDR2 SMNVEV come from the germline V gene (reference sequence). The CDR3 bases are TGTGCCAGCAGTTCCCTGACAGGGGATCATGGCTACACCTTC. Protein sequence: CASSSLTGDHGYTF.

The gene calls are TRBV7-9 and TRBJ2-1; D is ambiguous. CDR1 is SEHNR, CDR2 FQNEAQ, per germline (reference sequence). V was pared by 0 bases and J by 10 bases, with 7 bases between. The CDR3 is made up of 12 amino acids. The CDR3 protein is CASSLAFHEQFF. CDR3 DNA sequence: TGTGCCAGCAGCTTAGCGTTCCACGAGCAGTTCTTC. Supplemented by reference TRBV7-9 and TRBJ2-1, the full variable domain reads DTGVSQNPRHKITKRGQNVTFRCDPISEHNRLYWYRQTLGQGPEFLTYFQNEAQLEKSRLLSDRFSAERPKGSFSTLEIQRTEQGDSAMYLCASSLAFHEQFFGPGTRLTVL.

The sample holds many counts of this clonotype. The chain recombines TRBV6-2 or TRBV6-3 with TRBJ2-1, with TRBD2 identical over 10 bases. CDR1 is MNHEY, CDR2 SVGEGT, per germline. The CDR3 totals 15 residues. The V and J ends lost 6 bases and 6 bases, in that order; junction bases with no gene match: 8. CDR3 in DNA: TGTGCCAGCAGGGTAGCGGGAGGAGTTGGCAATGAGCAGTTCTTC. Translation: CASRVAGGVGNEQFF.

This clonotype was observed a few times. The V and J genes are TRBV11-2 and TRBJ2-1; D uncertain. V shed 0 bases and J shed 5 bases, with 20 bases lying between them. From germline, CDR1 is SGHAT and CDR2 FQNNGV. This CDR3 comprises 18 residues. DNA for the CDR3: TGTGCCAGCAGCTTAGAAGTCCCAGGTCGTCCGATTAACAATGAGCAGTTCTTC. This translates into CASSLEVPGRPINNEQFF.

This clonotype was recorded at least ten times. At one end, the junction sequence differs from germline, possibly due to a read error. The chain employs TRBV7-9 and TRBJ2-1; D is unresolved. The CDR3 runs 13 residues. CDR1 is SEHNR, CDR2 FQNEAQ, per germline (reference sequence). CDR3 region: CASSLAPGNEQFF. CDR3 nucleotide sequence: TGCGCCAGCAGCTTGGCCCCGGGCAATGAGCAGTTCTTC.

This clonotype has only a few counts. The chain carries TRBV27 and TRBJ1-6, with D hard to call. The CDR3 is 14 residues long. Germline V gives CDR1 MNHEY, CDR2 SMNVEV (reference sequence). Trimming removed 3 bases at V and 9 bases at J, with 12 bases between. The CDR3 bases are TGTGCCAGCAGTTTTGGCCTTCGGGGTTCACCCCTCCACTTT. The encoded protein is CASSFGLRGSPLHF.

This clonotype came up a few times. The genes are TRBV29-1 and TRBJ1-2; D perhaps matches TRBD1 (5 bases). V lost 7 bases to trimming and J lost 1 base, with 13 bases between them. Germline CDR1 reads SQVTM; CDR2 reads ANQGSEA. The CDR3 has 13 amino acids. The CDR3 region is CSATDTINYGYTF. Written as DNA, the CDR3 is TGCAGCGCCACGGACACCATTAACTATGGCTACACCTTC. Combining the CDR3 with reference TRBV29-1 and TRBJ1-2 gives the whole variable domain SAVISQKPSRDICQRGTSLTIQCQVDSQVTMMFWYRQQPGQSLTLIATANQGSEATYESGFVIDKFPISRPNLTFSTLTVSNMSPEDSSIYLCSATDTINYGYTFGSGTRLTVV.

In its sample, this clonotype was seen a few times. This chain connects TRBV12-3 or TRBV12-4 to TRBJ2-7, with D hard to call. V shed 6 bases and J shed 5 bases, with 20 bases lying between them. The CDR3 has 15 residues. CDR3 bases: TGTGCCAGCAGCCTAACTATATCGACTTGGGACGAGCAGTACTTC. This translates into CASSLTISTWDEQYF.

The chain couples TRBV5-8 to TRBJ2-5, with 10 bases that match TRBD1. The germline V gene has CDR1 SGHTS and CDR2 YDEGEE. This CDR3 spans 17 amino acids. The V and J ends lost 0 bases and 2 bases, in that order; junction bases with no gene match: 7. CDR3 amino acids: CASSLEGQGRAQETQYF. The CDR3 DNA sequence: TGTGCCAGCAGCTTGGAGGGACAGGGGCGAGCGCAAGAGACCCAGTACTTC.

In this sample, this clonotype turned up a few times. CDR3 nucleotides: TGTGCCAGCAGCCAGGGACGGGCAGTTGGGGATGGCTACACCTTC. Its protein is CASSQGRAVGDGYTF. V usage is TRBV12-3 or TRBV12-4 and J usage is TRBJ1-2; possibly TRBD1 for D (5 bases). V lost 6 bases, J lost 6 bases, and 20 bases lay in between. This CDR3 is built from 15 residues.

This rearrangement joins TRBV29-1 to TRBJ1-2; perhaps TRBD1 as D (5 bases). Germline V gene lookup returns CDR1 SQVTM and CDR2 ANQGSEA. The CDR3 is 13 residues long. Trimming removed 3 bases at V and 2 bases at J, with 10 bases between. This CDR3 reads CSVDQGDNYGYTF. The CDR3 nucleotides read TGCAGCGTTGACCAAGGGGACAACTATGGCTACACCTTC.

The chain couples TRBV20-1 to TRBJ1-5; a possible D gene is TRBD1 (6 bases). Germline-derived CDR1 and CDR2 are DFQATT and SNEGSKA (reference sequence). The CDR3 is 14 residues long. V was pared by 3 bases and J by 4 bases, with 13 bases between. The CDR3 sequence: CSARGAVLNQPQHF. The CDR3, as DNA: TGCAGTGCTAGGGGGGCCGTCCTAAATCAGCCCCAGCATTTT.

This clonotype appeared a few times. The chain is built from TRBV12-3 or TRBV12-4 and TRBJ2-2; the D gene is possibly TRBD1 (5 bases). There are 15 residues in the CDR3. V was cut by 3 bases and J by 4 bases, with 12 bases left in between. The CDR3 DNA reads as TGTGCCAGCAGTTTGCAGGGTCATAGCACCGGGGAGCTGTTTTTT. Protein sequence: CASSLQGHSTGELFF.

The genes are TRBV27 and TRBJ1-2, with no clear D. CDR1 MNHEY and CDR2 SMNVEV come from the germline V gene (reference sequence). CDR3 length: 14 residues. V lost 8 bases and J lost 0, with 13 bases in between. CDR3 amino acids: CASLGRGPNYGYTF. The CDR3 nucleotides read TGTGCCAGCCTTGGCCGTGGCCCTAACTATGGCTACACCTTC.

This clonotype was recorded a few times. V is TRBV20-1 and J is TRBJ2-1; 11 bases align to TRBD1. Germline CDR1 DFQATT, CDR2 SNEGSKA (reference sequence). V was clipped by 5 bases and J by 4 bases; unmatched bases: 1. CDR3 length: 13 residues. In DNA, the CDR3 is TGCAGTGCTGGGACAGGGGGATACAATGAGCAGTTCTTC. Protein: CSAGTGGYNEQFF.

This clonotype was recorded at least ten times. V gene TRBV5-1 combines with J gene TRBJ2-2, with 7 positions matching TRBD2. Germline V gene data show CDR1 as SGHRS and CDR2 as YFSETQ. The CDR3 is 17 residues long. The J segment lost 1 base and the V segment lost 1 base, leaving 7 bases of the junction unmatched. The CDR3 is CASSLWVAGMNTGELFF. The CDR3 DNA reads TGCGCCAGCAGCTTGTGGGTAGCGGGTATGAACACCGGGGAGCTGTTTTTT.

This chain links TRBV6-5 with TRBJ1-1; TRBD1 matches 7 bases. This CDR3 contains 15 residues. V was pared by 2 bases and J by 5 bases, with 8 bases of the junction left unmatched. CDR1 is MNHEY and CDR2 is SVGAGI in the germline V gene. This CDR3 is CASSYIEGARTEAFF. The CDR3 coding sequence is TGTGCCAGCAGTTACATTGAGGGGGCGCGGACTGAAGCTTTCTTT.

V gene TRBV10-3 combines with J gene TRBJ1-2; possibly TRBD1 for D (5 bases). The V gene lost 3 bases and the J gene lost 0 bases, with 23 bases spanning the gap. This CDR3 is built from 19 residues. The germline V gene encodes CDR1 ENHRY and CDR2 SYGVKD. The CDR3 DNA reads TGTGCCATCAGTGATCCCCGGGACCTACATCGCCTACCTAACTATGGCTACACCTTC. It is translated as CAISDPRDLHRLPNYGYTF.

Only a few counts were recorded for this clonotype. The rearrangement joins TRBV29-1 to TRBJ1-2; D perhaps matches TRBD1 (5 bases). This CDR3 is 11 amino acids long. Trimming took off 6 bases at V and 7 bases at J, with 12 bases between the two ends. Looked up from germline, CDR1 is SQVTM and CDR2 is ANQGSEA. CDR3 protein: CSVPGAFGYTF. The CDR3 DNA reads as TGCAGCGTCCCCGGGGCGTTTGGCTACACCTTC.

This clonotype appeared many times. The rearrangement uses TRBV9 and TRBJ2-1; D is unresolved. CDR3 size: 15 residues. Per germline, CDR1 SGDLS and CDR2 YYNGEE. V was cut by 0 bases and J by 4 bases, with 11 bases left in between. CDR3 loop: CASSVVSTPYNEQFF. The CDR3, as DNA: TGTGCCAGCAGCGTAGTATCAACCCCTTACAATGAGCAGTTCTTC.

At least ten counts were recorded for this clonotype. The chain links TRBV5-6 to TRBJ2-7; TRBD2 aligns across 9 bases. The CDR3 sequence is 15 residues long. The V segment lost 1 base and the J segment 4 bases; nucleotides outside the gene matches: 6. Germline CDR1 and CDR2: SGHDT and YYEEEE. CDR3 residues: CASSLLETSGYEQYF. The CDR3 DNA reads TGTGCCAGCAGCTTGTTAGAGACTAGCGGATACGAGCAGTACTTC.

The chain links TRBV20-1 to TRBJ1-1; tentatively, D is TRBD1 (5 bases). CDR3 length: 16 residues. CDR1 is DFQATT, CDR2 SNEGSKA, per germline (reference sequence). The ends were cut back, 7 bases at V and 1 base at J, with 22 bases in the middle. This CDR3 reads CSGGIMTRQSNTEAFF. DNA of the CDR3: TGCAGTGGCGGGATCATGACCCGACAGTCGAACACTGAAGCTTTCTTT.

The sample holds many counts of this clonotype. The chain has TRBV7-2 and TRBJ2-7, with a possible D match to TRBD2 (5 bases). Per germline, CDR1 SGHTA and CDR2 FQGNSA. Trimming took 3 bases from V and 1 from J, leaving 13 bases between them. CDR3 length equals 15 residues. DNA of the CDR3: TGTGCCAGCAGCTTTCCCGAGGGTACGTCCTACGAGCAGTACTTC. This codes for CASSFPEGTSYEQYF.

This rearrangement joins TRBV7-8 to TRBJ2-4; 10 bases align to TRBD2. Looked up from germline, CDR1 is SGHVS and CDR2 is FQNEAQ. The CDR3 length is 17 residues. Losses at the gene ends were 1 base for V and 7 bases for J; bases not matched to a gene: 10. The CDR3 sequence: CASSLGAAGGPLNIQYF. CDR3 nucleotides: TGTGCCAGCAGCTTAGGGGCAGCGGGAGGGCCGCTGAACATTCAGTACTTC.

J is TRBJ2-2 and V is TRBV27; unclear D gene. V shed 2 bases and J shed 7 bases, with 11 bases lying between them. Per germline, CDR1 MNHEY and CDR2 SMNVEV (reference sequence). This CDR3 region has 14 residues. CDR3 residues: CASSLGRLVGELFF. The CDR3 nucleotides are TGTGCCAGCAGTTTAGGTCGCCTCGTCGGGGAGCTGTTTTTT.

A few counts support this clonotype. The CDR3 nucleotides are TGTGCCAGCAGACAGGAGGTATATGGCTACACCTTC. It is translated as CASRQEVYGYTF. The gene calls are TRBV9 and TRBJ1-2; maybe TRBD1 (5 bases). The germline V gene has CDR1 SGDLS and CDR2 YYNGEE. The CDR3 loop spans 12 amino acids. V dropped 5 bases and J dropped 5 bases, with 10 bases sitting between them.

In this sample, this clonotype turned up a few times. The chain joins TRBV29-1 to TRBJ2-7; D might be TRBD2 (6 bases). CDR1 and CDR2 (germline): SQVTM, ANQGSEA. V was shortened by 7 bases and J by 0 bases, with 16 bases between the two germline ends. The CDR3 is 14 amino acids. This CDR3 reads CSASGLRSSYEQYF. In nucleotides, the CDR3 is TGCAGCGCCTCGGGACTCCGGAGCTCCTACGAGCAGTACTTC.